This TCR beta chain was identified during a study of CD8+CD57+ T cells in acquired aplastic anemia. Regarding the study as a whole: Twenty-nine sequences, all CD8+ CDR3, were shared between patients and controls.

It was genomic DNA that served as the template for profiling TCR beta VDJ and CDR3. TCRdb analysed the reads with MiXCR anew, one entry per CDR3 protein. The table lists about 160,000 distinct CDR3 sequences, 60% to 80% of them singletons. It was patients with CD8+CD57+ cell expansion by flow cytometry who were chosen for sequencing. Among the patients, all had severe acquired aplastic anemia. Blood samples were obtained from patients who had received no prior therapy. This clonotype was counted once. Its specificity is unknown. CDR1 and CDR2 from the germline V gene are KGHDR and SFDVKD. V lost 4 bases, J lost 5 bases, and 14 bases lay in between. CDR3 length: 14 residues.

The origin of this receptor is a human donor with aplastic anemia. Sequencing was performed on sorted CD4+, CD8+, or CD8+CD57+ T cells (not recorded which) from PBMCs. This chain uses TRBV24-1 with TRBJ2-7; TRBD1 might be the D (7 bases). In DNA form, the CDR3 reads TGTGCCACCAGTGACCCTGCAGGGGGGAACGAGCAGTACTTC. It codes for CATSDPAGGNEQYF.